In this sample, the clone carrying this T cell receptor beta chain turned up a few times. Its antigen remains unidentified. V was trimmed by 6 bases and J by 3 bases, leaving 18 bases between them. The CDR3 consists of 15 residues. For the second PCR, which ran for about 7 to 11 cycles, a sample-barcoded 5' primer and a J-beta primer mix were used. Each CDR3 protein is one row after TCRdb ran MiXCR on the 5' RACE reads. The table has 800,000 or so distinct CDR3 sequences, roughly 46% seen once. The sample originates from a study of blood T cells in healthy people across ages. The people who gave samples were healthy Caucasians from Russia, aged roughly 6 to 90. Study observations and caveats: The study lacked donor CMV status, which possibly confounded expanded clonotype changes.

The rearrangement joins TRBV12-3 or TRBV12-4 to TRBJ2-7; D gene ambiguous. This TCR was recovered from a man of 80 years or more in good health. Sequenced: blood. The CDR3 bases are TGTGCCAGCAGCCTATCTGGTGGGGTCGGCTACGAGCAGTACTTC. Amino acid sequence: CASSLSGGVGYEQYF.